Below are 8 T cell receptor beta chains sequenced from a single sample in a study of cytomegalovirus exposure and HLA in healthy donors. The assay was immunoSEQ multiplex PCR, and TCRdb's table has in-frame clones only and misses some. The sample has about 160,000 clones, around nine tenths seen once; the top ten hold 4% to 5%. Sequencing was done on a sample of PBMCs. The receptors stem from a man aged 18 to 29 in good health and CMV-seropositive.

This clone was seen once. The CDR3 DNA reads TGTGCCAGCAGTGATGGGACAGGGGGGACAGATACGCAGTATTTT. Translating gives CASSDGTGGTDTQYF. The genes are TRBV2 and TRBJ2-3, with 11 nucleotides matching TRBD1. Germline V CDR1 and CDR2: SNHLY, FYNNEI. The CDR3 spans 15 residues. After removal of 3 bases from V and 3 bases from J, the junction contained 2 bases not matched to a gene.

The chain carries TRBV13 and TRBJ1-2; 9 nucleotides align to TRBD1. Germline values: CDR1 PRHDT, CDR2 FYEKMQ (reference sequence). This CDR3 spans 20 amino acids. Germline trimming cut 2 bases from V and 4 bases from J; bases unmatched to any gene: 20. The CDR3 sequence is CASSLTALGQGTANRYGYTF. Here the CDR3 DNA reads TGTGCCAGCAGCTTAACCGCCTTAGGACAGGGGACCGCCAATCGCTATGGCTACACCTTC.

This clone was seen a single time. The genes are TRBV27 and TRBJ2-7, with 8 bases lining up with TRBD2. Trimming removed 6 bases from V and 6 bases from J; junction bases left unmatched: 19. Germline CDR1 MNHEY, CDR2 SMNVEV (reference sequence). The CDR3 is 17 amino acids. In nucleotides, the CDR3 is TGTGCCAGCAGCCAGGGCGGAATCATTAGCGGGATACCCGAGCAGTACTTC. Translating it yields CASSQGGIISGIPEQYF.

This clone is a singleton in its sample. The V and J genes are TRBV5-1 and TRBJ1-4; D is undetermined. Germline CDR1 is SGHRS and CDR2 is YFSETQ. The germline V and J ends were trimmed by 1 base and 12 bases, with 19 bases remaining between them. The CDR3 consists of 15 residues. The CDR3 DNA follows: TGCGCCAGCAGCTTGCGGACGGACTCAATTGGGGAACTGTTTTTT. Protein sequence: CASSLRTDSIGELFF.

This chain joins TRBV14 and TRBJ2-7, with a tentative D call TRBD1 (6 bases). CDR3 length: 14 residues. Germline V CDR1 and CDR2: SGHDN, FVKESK. Trimming stripped 4 bases from V and 1 base from J, with 11 bases between. DNA of the CDR3: TGTGCCAGCAGCCTGACAGGCGTTTCCTACGAGCAGTACTTC. Residues: CASSLTGVSYEQYF.

This rearrangement joins TRBV9 to TRBJ2-7; TRBD2 agrees at 10 bases. The CDR3 spans 15 residues. The germline gives CDR1 SGDLS, CDR2 YYNGEE. With V trimmed by 2 bases and J by 3 bases, 5 bases remained unmatched. The DNA of the CDR3 is TGTGCCAGCAGCGTTGGGACTAGCGATTACTACGAGCAGTACTTC. Translation gives CASSVGTSDYYEQYF.

The V and J genes are TRBV2 and TRBJ1-2; 7 bases line up with TRBD1. The CDR3 runs 16 residues. Germline values: CDR1 SNHLY, CDR2 FYNNEI. V shed 6 bases and J 0 bases; nucleotides not matched to a gene: 10. The DNA of the CDR3 is TGTGCCAGCAGGCGATCGCCGGGACAGACTAACTATGGCTACACCTTC. Translation gives CASRRSPGQTNYGYTF.

The chain is built from TRBV7-8 and TRBJ2-7; 9 nucleotides agree with TRBD2. Germline CDR1 is SGHVS and CDR2 is FQNEAQ. Unmatched junction bases numbered 6, after V lost 11 bases and J lost 4 bases. This CDR3 is built from 12 residues. CDR3 region: CAGGTSRYEQYF. The CDR3 region has the DNA TGTGCCGGCGGGACTAGCCGATACGAGCAGTACTTC.